This TCR beta chain was retrieved from a study of blood T cell repertoires in COVID-19. The CDR3 length is 13 residues. Trimming removed 4 bases at V and 3 bases at J, with 11 bases between. Germline V gene sequence: CDR1 SGHRS, CDR2 YFSETQ. Original processing methods: Nucleated cell counts were estimated from reference gene primer amplification. Data came from immunoSEQ multiplex PCR; TCRdb stores just in-frame clones and leaves some out. The D gene and trimming were derived from the DNA, and the V and J assignments and clone size from that table. Found here are about 200,000 clones, roughly 90% of them singletons; the top ten hold 2% to 2.5%.

The chain joins TRBV5-1 to TRBJ2-7; D remains ambiguous. This receptor was taken from a woman aged 45-65 years with acute or convalescent COVID-19. The sample consisted of peripheral blood. The chain's CDR3 is CASSPESGYEQYF. CDR3 bases: TGCGCCAGCAGCCCCGAATCAGGCTACGAGCAGTACTTC.